This record looks at one TCR beta chain sequence and its context. This entry is derived from a study of T cells in Graves' hyperthyroidism and ophthalmopathy. The V and J ends lost 11 bases and 7 bases respectively, with 10 bases between them. Germline CDR1 and CDR2: KGHDR and SFDVKD. The CDR3 covers 10 residues. TCR beta CDR3 regions were amplified from RNA transcripts. First-round RT-PCR of the TCR CDR3 relied on the HTBI primer set. TCRdb reanalysed the multiplex PCR reads using MiXCR and keeps one entry per CDR3 protein. The data show approximately 600,000 distinct CDR3 sequences, around 21% seen once.

The sequenced material came from blood. The chain employs TRBV24-1 and TRBJ1-1, with TRBD1 as a possible D gene (5 bases). The source of this sequence is a man aged 25 to 40 with Graves' ophthalmopathy. The CDR3 DNA sequence: TGTGCCAAACGGGACCGTGAAGCTTTCTTT. Protein product: CAKRDREAFF.